The 25 T cell receptor beta chains below come from one sample, sequenced in a study of blood T cell repertoires in COVID-19. Sequencing was performed with immunoSEQ multiplex PCR; in TCRdb, only in-frame clones are kept and a portion is missing. The sample has approximately 130,000 clones; roughly four fifths are singletons. The sequencing sample was made of peripheral blood. Receptors were obtained from a human donor in a cohort sampled during active COVID-19.

The table lists this clone with a few counts. V gene TRBV19 combines with J gene TRBJ1-5; D is ambiguous. This CDR3 is 15 amino acids long. Trimming stripped 3 bases from V and 1 base from J, with 10 bases between. Germline V gene data show CDR1 as LNHDA and CDR2 as SQIVND (reference sequence). This chain's CDR3 is CASSIPSLSNQPQHF. The DNA for the CDR3 is TGTGCCAGTAGTATTCCAAGCTTAAGCAATCAGCCCCAGCATTTT.

This chain uses TRBV5-1 with TRBJ2-2, with 9 bases lining up with TRBD2. The CDR3 is 15 amino acids. Germline trimming cut 5 bases from V and 4 bases from J; bases unmatched to any gene: 6. CDR1 and CDR2 from the germline V gene are SGHRS and YFSETQ. This CDR3 is CASRKLAGSTGELFF. CDR3 DNA: TGCGCCAGCAGAAAGCTAGCGGGGTCCACCGGGGAGCTGTTTTTT.

The chain links TRBV6-1 to TRBJ1-6; possibly TRBD1 for D (6 bases). V lost 2 bases, J lost 9 bases, and 14 bases lay in between. CDR1 and CDR2 (germline): MNHNS, SASEGT. This CDR3 contains 15 residues. The CDR3 loop reads CASSELLQGSSPLHF. CDR3 DNA: TGTGCCAGCAGTGAACTCCTACAGGGTAGTTCACCCCTCCACTTT.

This clone was counted between two and nine times. The chain uses TRBV5-6 and TRBJ2-3; 8 bases fit TRBD1. The ends lost 4 bases at V and 2 bases at J; junction bases unmatched: 9. CDR3 size: 16 residues. CDR1 SGHDT and CDR2 YYEEEE come from the germline V gene. CDR3 DNA sequence: TGTGCCAGCAGCCCCGGGACAGGTCTAAACACAGATACGCAGTATTTT. It codes for CASSPGTGLNTDTQYF.

This chain connects TRBV12-3 or TRBV12-4 to TRBJ1-5; D is unclear. V was trimmed by 2 bases and J by 6 bases, leaving 5 bases between them. CDR3 length equals 12 residues. CDR3 in amino acids: CASSLSRQPQHF. In DNA form, the CDR3 reads TGTGCCAGCAGTTTAAGCCGTCAGCCCCAGCATTTT.

In the case of this clone: One junction end does not reproduce the germline sequence, and a read error may be involved. This sequence joins TRBV11-2 and TRBJ2-7, with TRBD1 matching over 8 bases. This CDR3 spans 13 amino acids. From germline, CDR1 is SGHAT and CDR2 FQNNGV. The CDR3 coding sequence is TGTGCCAACAGCCTCGGACAGGGCTACGAGCAGTACTTC. It specifies CANSLGQGYEQYF.

The chain joins TRBV24-1 to TRBJ1-4; no definite D call. The V gene lost 8 bases and the J gene lost 0 bases, with 6 bases spanning the gap. The CDR3 loop spans 13 amino acids. The germline CDR1 and CDR2 sequences are KGHDR and SFDVKD. Here the CDR3 DNA reads TGTGCCACCAATCTACCAACTAATGAAAAACTGTTTTTT. It codes for CATNLPTNEKLFF.

The rearrangement uses TRBV5-1 and TRBJ2-7, with a weak D call TRBD1 (6 bases). CDR3 length: 13 residues. Trimming left V 4 bases short and J 0 bases short, with 8 bases between. Germline CDR1 and CDR2: SGHRS and YFSETQ. The CDR3 protein is CASSPDSSYEQYF. The CDR3 coding sequence is TGCGCCAGCAGCCCGGACAGCTCCTACGAGCAGTACTTC.

The V call is TRBV19, the J call TRBJ1-1; weak D call: TRBD1 (5 bases). CDR1 LNHDA and CDR2 SQIVND come from the germline V gene (reference sequence). V lost 5 bases, J lost 0 bases, and 10 bases lay in between. The length of the CDR3 is 14 residues. CDR3 in amino acids: CASSGAAVNTEAFF. In nucleotides, the CDR3 is TGTGCCAGTAGTGGGGCAGCCGTGAACACTGAAGCTTTCTTT.

The chain employs TRBV15 and TRBJ1-1, with TRBD1 matching over 7 bases. The germline gives CDR1 LNHNV, CDR2 YYDKDF (reference sequence). V shed 1 base, J shed 6 bases, and the junction held 2 bases outside the gene matches. The length of the CDR3 is 13 residues. The CDR3 DNA reads as TGTGCCACCAGCAGAGGAGGACAGGCTGAAGCTTTCTTT. Amino acid sequence: CATSRGGQAEAFF. Using reference TRBV15 and TRBJ1-1 for the parts outside the CDR3, the full variable domain is DAMVIQNPRYQVTQFGKPVTLSCSQTLNHNVMYWYQQKSSQAPKLLFHYYDKDFNNEADTPDNFQSRRPNTSFCFLDIRSPGLGDTAMYLCATSRGGQAEAFFGQGTRLTVV.

This clone was observed a handful of times. The chain couples TRBV5-8 to TRBJ2-3; 9 bases are shared with TRBD1. V lost 0 bases and J lost 5; bases outside the gene matches: 4. The CDR3 length is 15 residues. Germline V gives CDR1 SGHTS, CDR2 YDEGEE. As DNA, the CDR3 is TGTGCCAGCAGCTTGGTGGACAGGGGCGGAGATACGCAGTATTTT. Its protein product is CASSLVDRGGDTQYF.

This clone occurred once. The chain combines TRBV5-5 with TRBJ2-3; possibly TRBD1 for D (6 bases). The CDR3 is made up of 15 amino acids. V was pared by 0 bases and J by 4 bases, with 12 bases between. The V gene's germline CDR1 is SGHKS and CDR2 YYEKEE (reference sequence). The CDR3 here is CASSLGDISPDTQYF. In nucleotides, the CDR3 is TGTGCCAGCAGCTTGGGGGACATCTCCCCAGATACGCAGTATTTT.

The chain joins TRBV7-9 to TRBJ1-5, with 7 positions matching TRBD1. The germline V gene encodes CDR1 SEHNR and CDR2 FQNEAQ (reference sequence). The trim removed 1 base at V and 1 base at J, leaving 10 bases unmatched. This CDR3 spans 18 amino acids. CDR3 DNA sequence: TGTGCCAGCAGCTTAGAAGTAAGGCAGGACAGGAGCAATCAGCCCCAGCATTTT. Amino acid sequence: CASSLEVRQDRSNQPQHF. Together with reference TRBV7-9 and TRBJ1-5, the CDR3 gives the full variable domain: DTGVSQNPRHKITKRGQNVTFRCDPISEHNRLYWYRQTLGQGPEFLTYFQNEAQLEKSRLLSDRFSAERPKGSFSTLEIQRTEQGDSAMYLCASSLEVRQDRSNQPQHFGDGTRLSIL.

The V gene is TRBV6-6, the J gene TRBJ1-4; weak D call: TRBD1 (5 bases). Per germline, CDR1 MNHNY and CDR2 SVGAGI (reference sequence). The CDR3 is made up of 15 amino acids. V was clipped by 8 bases and J by 4 bases, with 17 bases between them. For the CDR3, the DNA is TGTGCCAGCCTGGGCGGGGGGTGGATTAATGAAAAACTGTTTTTT. This codes for CASLGGGWINEKLFF.

The chain combines TRBV6-5 with TRBJ1-5; D unresolved. The CDR3 spans 16 residues. V lost 0 bases and J lost 0, with 9 bases in between. CDR1 and CDR2 from the germline V gene are MNHEY and SVGAGI. The CDR3, as DNA: TGTGCCAGCAGTTACTCGATAGAAGATAGCAATCAGCCCCAGCATTTT. It translates to CASSYSIEDSNQPQHF.

The rearrangement uses TRBV13 and TRBJ2-5, with 8 bases matching TRBD1. The V gene end was trimmed by 3 bases and the J gene end by 4 bases; junction bases not matched to a gene: 7. CDR3 length: 15 residues. The germline V gene has CDR1 PRHDT and CDR2 FYEKMQ (reference sequence). This CDR3 reads CASSLRTGWRETQYF. Here the CDR3 DNA reads TGTGCCAGCAGCTTGCGGACAGGGTGGCGAGAGACCCAGTACTTC.

This clone occurred once. The V gene is TRBV5-1, the J gene TRBJ2-3, with D tentatively TRBD1 (6 bases). This CDR3 comprises 16 residues. The germline CDR1 and CDR2 sequences are SGHRS and YFSETQ. Trimming pared 0 bases from V and 2 bases from J, leaving 13 bases between. DNA for the CDR3: TGCGCCAGCAGCTTGGGCAGGGGATTGGACACAGATACGCAGTATTTT. This translates into CASSLGRGLDTDTQYF.

V is TRBV6-6 and J is TRBJ1-1; no firm D call. Looked up from germline, CDR1 is MNHNY and CDR2 is SVGAGI (reference sequence). V lost 3 bases and J lost 0, with 5 bases in between. This CDR3 spans 13 amino acids. This CDR3 reads CASSYRVNTEAFF. In DNA form, the CDR3 reads TGTGCCAGCAGTTATCGTGTGAACACTGAAGCTTTCTTT.

V usage is TRBV30 and J usage is TRBJ2-2; 9 nucleotides line up with TRBD1. V lost 1 base and J lost 5; bases outside the gene matches: 5. Germline CDR1 GTSNPN, CDR2 SVGIG (reference sequence). The CDR3 is 15 amino acids. CDR3 coding DNA: TGTGCCTGGAGTGAAGGGACAGGGAGGACCGGGGAGCTGTTTTTT. Protein product: CAWSEGTGRTGELFF. Combining the CDR3 with reference TRBV30 and TRBJ2-2 gives the whole variable domain SQTIHQWPATLVQPVGSPLSLECTVEGTSNPNLYWYRQAAGRGLQLLFYSVGIGQISSEVPQNLSASRPQDRQFILSSKKLLLSDSGFYLCAWSEGTGRTGELFFGEGSRLTVL.

The gene calls are TRBV5-1 and TRBJ1-4, with TRBD1 matching 9 bases. This CDR3 has 16 residues. V was clipped by 2 bases and J by 3 bases; unmatched bases: 5. In germline, CDR1 is SGHRS, CDR2 YFSETQ. CDR3 DNA: TGCGCCAGCAGCTTAACAGGGGGCCCGGCTAATGAAAAACTGTTTTTT. Protein product: CASSLTGGPANEKLFF.

This chain links TRBV10-2 with TRBJ1-6; D is uncertain. This CDR3 is 17 amino acids long. The germline V gene encodes CDR1 WSHSY and CDR2 SAAADI. Trimming took off 3 bases at V and 2 bases at J, with 14 bases between the two ends. The CDR3 DNA reads as TGCGCCAGCAGTGAAGAGTGGAGGGCGGCCTATAATTCACCCCTCCACTTT. It codes for CASSEEWRAAYNSPLHF.

V usage is TRBV4-1 and J usage is TRBJ1-5, with TRBD1 matching over 7 bases. The CDR3 runs 15 residues. Trimming at V came to 0 bases and at J to 8 bases, leaving 7 bases not matched to a gene. The germline gives CDR1 MGHRA, CDR2 YSYEKL. The CDR3 sequence: CASSQDRTGAEPQHF. CDR3 sequence (DNA): TGCGCCAGCAGCCAAGATAGGACAGGCGCCGAGCCCCAGCATTTT.

The V and J genes are TRBV7-6 and TRBJ1-2; 8 bases align to TRBD1. V was pared by 2 bases and J by 4 bases, with 9 bases of the junction left unmatched. Germline V gene lookup returns CDR1 SGHVS and CDR2 FNYEAQ. This CDR3 has 16 amino acids. For the CDR3, the DNA is TGTGCCAGCAGCTTAATGGCGGGACAGGACTCCTATGGCTACACCTTC. Translated, it gives CASSLMAGQDSYGYTF.

V usage is TRBV6-5 and J usage is TRBJ2-7, with TRBD1 matching over 7 bases. Germline values: CDR1 MNHEY, CDR2 SVGAGI. This CDR3 has 15 residues. J gave up 5 bases and V 8 bases, and 15 bases lay outside the gene matches. CDR3 sequence (DNA): TGTGCCAGCTCCCGGAGAGGGGGCGCGGGTCACGAGCAGTACTTC. This translates into CASSRRGGAGHEQYF.

The V call is TRBV6-5, the J call TRBJ2-7, with D uncertain. Germline loops: CDR1 MNHEY, CDR2 SVGAGI. V shed 8 bases and J shed 4 bases, with 9 bases lying between them. This CDR3 is built from 11 residues. The CDR3 nucleotides are TGTGCCAGCGAGAACCTGTACGAGCAGTACTTC. Translated: CASENLYEQYF.